The 16 T cell receptor beta chains below were found in one sample sequenced in a study of T cell responses to AZD1222 COVID-19 vaccine. Profiled with immunoSEQ multiplex PCR; TCRdb holds only in-frame clones, not every one. The table has fewer than 110,000 clones, around 90% seen once. Sample: peripheral blood, taken on day 0 of AZD1222 vaccination. These receptors were obtained from an adult in good health.

The chain has TRBV14 and TRBJ1-2; 8 positions match TRBD1. Germline-derived CDR1 and CDR2 are SGHDN and FVKESK. V lost 4 bases and J lost 4; bases outside the gene matches: 5. The CDR3 runs to 14 residues. CDR3 sequence: CASSPGQGPYGYTF. CDR3 in DNA: TGTGCCAGCAGCCCTGGACAGGGCCCCTATGGCTACACCTTC.

This chain joins TRBV10-1 and TRBJ2-1; 12 bases are shared with TRBD1. V was pared by 6 bases and J by 7 bases, with 7 bases of the junction left unmatched. Germline V gene sequence: CDR1 WNHNN, CDR2 SYGVQD (reference sequence). The CDR3 runs to 15 residues. This CDR3 reads CASRPGTGGRNEQFF. The CDR3 bases are TGCGCCAGCAGGCCCGGGACAGGGGGCCGGAATGAGCAGTTCTTC.

This chain links TRBV7-6 with TRBJ1-3, with D perhaps matching TRBD1 (5 bases). Trimming left V 1 base short and J 4 bases short, with 17 bases between. This CDR3 region has 17 residues. Germline values: CDR1 SGHVS, CDR2 FNYEAQ. CDR3 residues: CASSLGARASVGNTIYF. CDR3 nucleotide sequence: TGTGCCAGCAGCTTAGGGGCCAGGGCCTCTGTCGGAAACACCATATATTTT.

The gene calls are TRBV19 and TRBJ2-3; 7 nucleotides line up with TRBD1. CDR1 is LNHDA, CDR2 SQIVND, per germline (reference sequence). The V gene end was trimmed by 4 bases and the J gene end by 3 bases; junction bases not matched to a gene: 4. The CDR3 length is 14 residues. The CDR3 DNA is TGTGCCAGTAGTAGAGGGGGCGGGACAGATACGCAGTATTTT. This translates into CASSRGGGTDTQYF.

The chain is built from TRBV7-6 and TRBJ1-2; the match to TRBD1 covers 10 bases. With V trimmed by 3 bases and J by 8 bases, 9 bases remained unmatched. Per the germline V gene, CDR1 is SGHVS and CDR2 is FNYEAQ. CDR3 length equals 15 residues. The CDR3: CASSFGPGQGSGYTF. CDR3 nucleotide sequence: TGTGCCAGCAGCTTTGGCCCGGGACAGGGGTCAGGCTACACCTTC.

This chain joins TRBV9 and TRBJ2-7; 12 bases are shared with TRBD2. V trimming: 4 bases; J trimming: 2 bases; junction bases outside the gene matches: 10. CDR1 and CDR2 (germline): SGDLS, YYNGEE. The CDR3 covers 17 residues. The CDR3 DNA reads as TGTGCCAGCAGCCCTCAAGGACTAGCGGGGAACCCCTACGAGCAGTACTTC. Protein sequence: CASSPQGLAGNPYEQYF.

The chain couples TRBV5-6 to TRBJ2-1, with TRBD2 identical over 12 bases. This CDR3 has 15 residues. CDR1 SGHDT and CDR2 YYEEEE come from the germline V gene. The junction had 5 bases not matched to a gene; V was cut back by 2 bases and J by 8 bases. CDR3 region: CASSFPSGGAYEQFF. In DNA, the CDR3 is TGTGCCAGCAGCTTCCCTAGCGGGGGGGCATATGAGCAGTTCTTC.

V usage is TRBV3-1 (or the pseudogene TRBV3-2) and J usage is TRBJ2-3, with TRBD2 identical over 12 bases. This CDR3 region has 19 residues. Germline V lookup: CDR1 LGHDT, CDR2 YNNKEL (reference sequence). With V trimmed by 0 bases and J by 3 bases, 10 bases remained unmatched. The DNA for the CDR3 is TGTGCCAGCAGCCAAGATCTGGGAACTAGCGGGGGGTTAACAGATACGCAGTATTTT. It is translated as CASSQDLGTSGGLTDTQYF.

The V gene is TRBV27, the J gene TRBJ2-1; D is ambiguous. This CDR3 is built from 16 residues. Trimming shortened V by 3 bases and J by 0 bases, and 12 bases separated the two germline ends. CDR1 and CDR2 (germline): MNHEY, SMNVEV (reference sequence). The CDR3 here is CASSFRTTSSYNEQFF. In nucleotides, the CDR3 is TGTGCCAGCAGTTTTCGGACCACGAGCTCCTACAATGAGCAGTTCTTC.

The CDR3 bases are TGTGCCAGCAGTCCCGGACAGGGGGTTTTACGTACTGAAGCTTTCTTT. It translates to CASSPGQGVLRTEAFF. V and J are TRBV6-2 or TRBV6-3 and TRBJ1-1; 10 bases map to TRBD1. This CDR3 has 16 residues. Trimming at V came to 5 bases and at J to 5 bases, leaving 11 bases not matched to a gene. The germline CDR1 and CDR2 sequences are MNHEY and SVGEGT.

The chain is built from TRBV7-2 and TRBJ2-3, with D perhaps TRBD2 (5 bases). V lost 1 base to trimming and J lost 5 bases, with 10 bases between them. The CDR3 extends over 14 amino acids. CDR1 and CDR2 (germline): SGHTA, FQGNSA. In DNA form, the CDR3 reads TGTGCCAGCAGCTTAGGGATCCGGGGAGATACGCAGTATTTT. Residues: CASSLGIRGDTQYF.

In nucleotides, the CDR3 is TGCAGTGCTAGTCGGCCAGGGAGAGGCACAGATACGCAGTATTTT. Residues: CSASRPGRGTDTQYF. V and J are TRBV20-1 and TRBJ2-3; D is possibly TRBD1 or TRBD2 (5 bases each). V was trimmed by 3 bases and J by 1 base, leaving 14 bases between them. Per the germline V gene, CDR1 is DFQATT and CDR2 is SNEGSKA (reference sequence). This CDR3 has 15 residues.

This chain links TRBV19 with TRBJ1-2; tentatively, D is TRBD1 (6 bases). The CDR3 has 17 amino acids. V shed 2 bases and J shed 6 bases, with 22 bases lying between them. Germline V gives CDR1 LNHDA, CDR2 SQIVND (reference sequence). CDR3 sequence: CASSIQRTGRALHGYTF. The CDR3 region has the DNA TGTGCCAGTAGTATACAACGAACAGGGAGGGCTCTTCATGGCTACACCTTC.

The chain has TRBV6-5 and TRBJ2-1; the match to TRBD1 covers 11 bases. The CDR3 extends over 16 amino acids. Germline lookup yields CDR1 MNHEY and CDR2 SVGAGI. Trimming cost V 2 bases and J 7 bases; bases outside gene matches: 7. The CDR3 DNA reads TGTGCCAGCAGTTACCGAGGGACAGGGGGGCCAAATGAGCAGTTCTTC. Protein: CASSYRGTGGPNEQFF.

The J gene is TRBJ1-1, the V gene TRBV2; tentatively, D is TRBD1 (6 bases). The ends were cut back, 6 bases at V and 5 bases at J, with 19 bases in the middle. This CDR3 region has 15 residues. CDR1 and CDR2 (germline): SNHLY, FYNNEI. The CDR3 DNA follows: TGTGCCAGCAGGGAGAATGTCAGGGGACGTACTGAAGCTTTCTTT. It translates to CASRENVRGRTEAFF. Full variable domain (outside the CDR3, taken from reference TRBV2 and TRBJ1-1): EPEVTQTPSHQVTQMGQEVILRCVPISNHLYFYWYRQILGQKVEFLVSFYNNEISEKSEIFDDQFSVERPDGSNFTLKIRSTKLEDSAMYFCASRENVRGRTEAFFGQGTRLTVV.

The genes are TRBV19 and TRBJ1-6, with D perhaps matching TRBD1 (6 bases). The CDR3 contains 13 residues. Germline assignment: CDR1 LNHDA and CDR2 SQIVND (reference sequence). V dropped 6 bases and J dropped 10 bases, with 13 bases sitting between them. CDR3 sequence (DNA): TGTGCCAGTAGATTATCAGGGGACTCACCCCTCCACTTT. This sequence encodes CASRLSGDSPLHF.